Listed here are 5 T cell receptor beta chains from one sample, sequenced in a study of cytomegalovirus exposure and HLA in healthy donors. With 60 Vbeta and 13 Jbeta primers, the PCR was carried out. The table came from immunoSEQ multiplex PCR; TCRdb's copy has only in-frame clones and leaves some out. This sample has over 90,000 clones, with roughly 83% found just once. Sequenced input: PBMCs. Every receptor here comes from a man in his forties in good health and CMV-seronegative.

This sequence joins TRBV7-8 and TRBJ2-3; no reliable D call. Looked up from germline, CDR1 is SGHVS and CDR2 is FQNEAQ. V was shortened by 5 bases and J by 2 bases, with 14 bases between the two germline ends. CDR3 length equals 15 residues. The CDR3 spells CASSAALSLTDTQYF. CDR3 nucleotide sequence: TGTGCCAGCAGCGCGGCCCTCTCTCTCACAGATACGCAGTATTTT.

The V gene is TRBV11-2, the J gene TRBJ1-2; 7 bases align to TRBD1. This CDR3 region has 13 residues. Germline V lookup: CDR1 SGHAT, CDR2 FQNNGV. Trimming took 6 bases from V and 5 from J; bases not matched to a gene: 6. The CDR3 region is CASSYGQAYGYTF. The CDR3 nucleotides are TGTGCCAGCAGTTACGGACAGGCTTATGGCTACACCTTC.

This chain joins TRBV19 and TRBJ1-1; 9 bases are a match to TRBD1. Germline lookup yields CDR1 LNHDA and CDR2 SQIVND (reference sequence). There are 17 residues in the CDR3. V shed 8 bases and J 4 bases; nucleotides not matched to a gene: 17. This CDR3 is CASLGGSNRGLATEAFF. Written as DNA, the CDR3 is TGTGCCAGTTTGGGGGGATCCAACAGGGGGCTTGCCACTGAAGCTTTCTTT.

The J gene is TRBJ1-4, the V gene TRBV14; no clear D. Germline V CDR1 and CDR2: SGHDN, FVKESK. The CDR3 totals 14 residues. Trimming stripped 0 bases from V and 8 bases from J, with 10 bases between. Written as DNA, the CDR3 is TGTGCCAGCAGCCAAGATCTTGTGGAGGAAAAACTGTTTTTT. Its translation is CASSQDLVEEKLFF.

This chain uses TRBV29-1 with TRBJ1-1; 10 bases align to TRBD1. The CDR3 covers 15 residues. Germline V gene data show CDR1 as SQVTM and CDR2 as ANQGSEA. J was trimmed by 5 bases and V by 6 bases; bases with no gene match: 12. The CDR3 DNA follows: TGCAGCGTCGGACGACAGGGGGCAAAGTATACTGAAGCTTTCTTT. Translated: CSVGRQGAKYTEAFF.